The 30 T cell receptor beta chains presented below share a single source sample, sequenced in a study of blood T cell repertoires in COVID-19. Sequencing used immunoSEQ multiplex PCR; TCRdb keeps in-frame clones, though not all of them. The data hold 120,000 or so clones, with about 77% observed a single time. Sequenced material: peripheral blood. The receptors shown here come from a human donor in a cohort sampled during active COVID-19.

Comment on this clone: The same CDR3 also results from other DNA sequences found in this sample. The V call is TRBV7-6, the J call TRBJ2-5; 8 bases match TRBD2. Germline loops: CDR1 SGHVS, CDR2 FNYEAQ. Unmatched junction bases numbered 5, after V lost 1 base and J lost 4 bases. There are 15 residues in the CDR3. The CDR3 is CASSLESGGGETQYF. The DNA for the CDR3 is TGTGCCAGCAGCTTAGAGAGCGGGGGAGGAGAGACCCAGTACTTC.

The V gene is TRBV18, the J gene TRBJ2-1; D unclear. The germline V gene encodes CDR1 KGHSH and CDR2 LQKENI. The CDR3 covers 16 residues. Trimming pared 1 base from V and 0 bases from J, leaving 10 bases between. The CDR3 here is CASSPLTLVSYNEQFF. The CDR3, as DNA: TGTGCCAGCTCACCACTGACACTTGTCTCCTACAATGAGCAGTTCTTC.

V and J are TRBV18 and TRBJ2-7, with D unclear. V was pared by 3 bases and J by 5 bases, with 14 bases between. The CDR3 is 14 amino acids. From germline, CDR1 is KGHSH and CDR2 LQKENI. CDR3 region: CASSPLYRSDEQYF. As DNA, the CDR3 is TGTGCCAGCTCACCTTTGTACCGTTCAGACGAGCAGTACTTC.

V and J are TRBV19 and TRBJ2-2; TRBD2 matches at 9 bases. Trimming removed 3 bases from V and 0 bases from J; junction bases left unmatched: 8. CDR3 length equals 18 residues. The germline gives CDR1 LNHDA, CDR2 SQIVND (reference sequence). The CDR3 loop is CASSMGVAGDPNTGELFF. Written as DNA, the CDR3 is TGTGCCAGTAGTATGGGGGTAGCGGGAGACCCGAACACCGGGGAGCTGTTTTTT.

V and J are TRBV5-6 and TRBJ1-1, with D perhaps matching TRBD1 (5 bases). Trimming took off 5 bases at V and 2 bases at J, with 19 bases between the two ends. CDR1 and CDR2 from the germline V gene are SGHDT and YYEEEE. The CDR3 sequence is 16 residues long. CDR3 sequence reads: CASRPTGGGRNTEAFF. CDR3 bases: TGTGCCAGCAGACCGACGGGGGGAGGAAGAAACACTGAAGCTTTCTTT. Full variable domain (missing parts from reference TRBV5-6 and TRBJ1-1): DAGVTQSPTHLIKTRGQQVTLRCSPKSGHDTVSWYQQALGQGPQFIFQYYEEEERQRGNFPDRFSGHQFPNYSSELNVNALLLGDSALYLCASRPTGGGRNTEAFFGQGTRLTVV.

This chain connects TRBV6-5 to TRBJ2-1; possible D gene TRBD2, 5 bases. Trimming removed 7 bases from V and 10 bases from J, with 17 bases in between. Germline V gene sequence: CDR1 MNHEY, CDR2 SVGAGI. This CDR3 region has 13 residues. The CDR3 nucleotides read TGTGCCAGCACCCCCGGAGGTAGACTCGAGCAGTTCTTC. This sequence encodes CASTPGGRLEQFF.

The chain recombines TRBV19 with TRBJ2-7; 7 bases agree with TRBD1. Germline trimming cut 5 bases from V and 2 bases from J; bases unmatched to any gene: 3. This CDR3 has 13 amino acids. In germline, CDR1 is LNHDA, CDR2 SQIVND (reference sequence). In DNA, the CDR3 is TGTGCCAGTAGTGTTACAGGGGCCTACGAGCAGTACTTC. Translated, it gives CASSVTGAYEQYF.

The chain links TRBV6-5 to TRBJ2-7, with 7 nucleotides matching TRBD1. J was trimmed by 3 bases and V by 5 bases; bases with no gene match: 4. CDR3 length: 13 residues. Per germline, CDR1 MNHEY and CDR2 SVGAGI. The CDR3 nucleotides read TGTGCCAGCAGTCGGGACAGCCACTACGAGCAGTACTTC. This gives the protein CASSRDSHYEQYF.

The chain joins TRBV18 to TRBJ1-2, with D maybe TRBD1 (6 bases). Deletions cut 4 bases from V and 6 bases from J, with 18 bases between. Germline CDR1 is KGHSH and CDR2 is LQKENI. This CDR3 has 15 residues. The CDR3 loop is CASSLGSGGEDGYTF. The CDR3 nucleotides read TGTGCCAGCTCACTCGGTTCGGGGGGCGAGGATGGCTACACCTTC.

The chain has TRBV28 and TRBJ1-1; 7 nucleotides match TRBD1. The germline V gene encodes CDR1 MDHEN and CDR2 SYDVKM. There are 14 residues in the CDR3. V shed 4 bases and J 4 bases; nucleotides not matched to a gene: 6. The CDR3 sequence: CASSSSPGGTEAFF. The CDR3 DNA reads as TGTGCCAGCAGTTCGAGCCCAGGGGGCACTGAAGCTTTCTTT.

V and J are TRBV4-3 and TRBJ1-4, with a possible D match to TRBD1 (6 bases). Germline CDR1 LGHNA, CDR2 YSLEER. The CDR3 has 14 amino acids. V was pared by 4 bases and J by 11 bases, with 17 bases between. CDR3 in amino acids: CASSRGPTGKKLFF. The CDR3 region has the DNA TGCGCCAGCAGCCGGGGCCCCACAGGGAAGAAACTGTTTTTT.

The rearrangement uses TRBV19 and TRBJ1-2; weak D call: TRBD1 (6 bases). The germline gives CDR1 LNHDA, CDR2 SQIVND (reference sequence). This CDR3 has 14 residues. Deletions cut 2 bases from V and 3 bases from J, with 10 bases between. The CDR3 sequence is CASSINYRDYGYTF. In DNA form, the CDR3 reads TGTGCCAGTAGTATAAACTACAGGGACTATGGCTACACCTTC.

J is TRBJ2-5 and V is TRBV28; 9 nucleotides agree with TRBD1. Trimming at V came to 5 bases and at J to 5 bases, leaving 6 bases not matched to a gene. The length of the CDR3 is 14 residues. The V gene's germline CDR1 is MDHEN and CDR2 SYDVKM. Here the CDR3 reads CASSVYRGQETQYF. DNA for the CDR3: TGTGCCAGCAGTGTCTACAGGGGGCAGGAGACCCAGTACTTC. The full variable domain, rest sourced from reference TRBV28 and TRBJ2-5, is DVKVTQSSRYLVKRTGEKVFLECVQDMDHENMFWYRQDPGLGLRLIYFSYDVKMKEKGDIPEGYSVSREKKERFSLILESASTNQTSMYLCASSVYRGQETQYFGPGTRLLVL.

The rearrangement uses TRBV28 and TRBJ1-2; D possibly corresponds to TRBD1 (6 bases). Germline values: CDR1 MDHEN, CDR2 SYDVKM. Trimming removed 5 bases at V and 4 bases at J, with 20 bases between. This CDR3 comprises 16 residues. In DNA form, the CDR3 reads TGTGCCAGCAGTGGATCACCCTCCGGGACACCCTATGGCTACACCTTC. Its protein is CASSGSPSGTPYGYTF.

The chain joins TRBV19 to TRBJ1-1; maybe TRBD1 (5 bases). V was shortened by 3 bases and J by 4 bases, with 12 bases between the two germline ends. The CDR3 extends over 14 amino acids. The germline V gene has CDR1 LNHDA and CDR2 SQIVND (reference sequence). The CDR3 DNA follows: TGTGCCAGTAGTATGCAGGGTGAAGGCACTGAAGCTTTCTTT. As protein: CASSMQGEGTEAFF.

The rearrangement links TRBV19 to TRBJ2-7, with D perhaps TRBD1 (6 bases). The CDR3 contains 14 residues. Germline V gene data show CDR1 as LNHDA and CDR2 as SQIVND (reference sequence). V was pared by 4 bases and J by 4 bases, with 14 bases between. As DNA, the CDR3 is TGTGCCAGTAGTAAGTACAGGGACGAGTACGAGCAGTACTTC. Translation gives CASSKYRDEYEQYF.

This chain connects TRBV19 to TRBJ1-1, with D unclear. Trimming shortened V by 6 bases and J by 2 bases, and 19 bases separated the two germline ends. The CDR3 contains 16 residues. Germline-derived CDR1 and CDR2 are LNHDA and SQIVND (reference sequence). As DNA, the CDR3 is TGTGCCAGTAGACCCAGCGGCGGAGTCCTCAACACTGAAGCTTTCTTT. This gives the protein CASRPSGGVLNTEAFF.

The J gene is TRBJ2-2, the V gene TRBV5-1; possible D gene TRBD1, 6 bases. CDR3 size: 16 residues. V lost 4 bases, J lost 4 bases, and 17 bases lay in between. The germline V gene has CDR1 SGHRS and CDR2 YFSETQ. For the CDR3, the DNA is TGCGCCAGCAGCCCCCTTCCAGGGGACACCACCGGGGAGCTGTTTTTT. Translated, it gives CASSPLPGDTTGELFF.

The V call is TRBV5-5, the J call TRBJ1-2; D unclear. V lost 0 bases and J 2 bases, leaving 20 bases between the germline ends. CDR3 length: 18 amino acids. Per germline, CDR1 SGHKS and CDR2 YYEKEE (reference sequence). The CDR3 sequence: CASSLAPGTTLLNYGYTF. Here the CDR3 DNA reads TGTGCCAGCAGCTTGGCCCCGGGAACTACCCTGTTGAACTATGGCTACACCTTC.

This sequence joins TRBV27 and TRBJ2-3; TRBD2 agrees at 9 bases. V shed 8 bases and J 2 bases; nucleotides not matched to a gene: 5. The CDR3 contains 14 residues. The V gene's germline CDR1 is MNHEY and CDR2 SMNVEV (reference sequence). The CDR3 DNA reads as TGTGCCAGCGCTAGCGGGACCTACACAGATACGCAGTATTTT. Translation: CASASGTYTDTQYF.

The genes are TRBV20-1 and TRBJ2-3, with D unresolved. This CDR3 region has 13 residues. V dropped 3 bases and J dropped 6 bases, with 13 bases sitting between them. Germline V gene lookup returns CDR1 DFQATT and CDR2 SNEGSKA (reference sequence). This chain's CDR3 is CSASSEFGDTQYF. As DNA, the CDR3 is TGCAGTGCTAGTTCGGAGTTCGGCGATACGCAGTATTTT.

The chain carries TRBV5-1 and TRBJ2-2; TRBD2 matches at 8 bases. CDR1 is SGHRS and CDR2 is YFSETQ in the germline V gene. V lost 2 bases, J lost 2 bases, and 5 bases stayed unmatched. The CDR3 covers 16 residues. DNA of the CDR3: TGCGCCAGCAGCTTCTACGGACTAGCTAACACCGGGGAGCTGTTTTTT. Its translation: CASSFYGLANTGELFF.

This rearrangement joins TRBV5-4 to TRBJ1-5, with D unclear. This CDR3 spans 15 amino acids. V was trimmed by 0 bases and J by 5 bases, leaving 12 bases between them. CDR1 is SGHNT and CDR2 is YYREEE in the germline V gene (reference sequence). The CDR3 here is CASSLDTQVHQPQHF. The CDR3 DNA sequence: TGTGCCAGCAGCTTGGATACGCAGGTTCATCAGCCCCAGCATTTT.

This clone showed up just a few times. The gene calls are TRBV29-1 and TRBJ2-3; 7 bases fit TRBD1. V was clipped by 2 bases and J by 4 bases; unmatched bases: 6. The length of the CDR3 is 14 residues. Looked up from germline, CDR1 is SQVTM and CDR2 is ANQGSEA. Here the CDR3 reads CSVETGDLSDTQYF. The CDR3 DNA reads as TGCAGCGTTGAAACAGGGGATTTGTCAGATACGCAGTATTTT.

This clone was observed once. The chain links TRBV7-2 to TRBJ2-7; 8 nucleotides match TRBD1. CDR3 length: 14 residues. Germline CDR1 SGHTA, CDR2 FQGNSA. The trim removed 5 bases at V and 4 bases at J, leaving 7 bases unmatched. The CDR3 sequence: CASSPRQGQYEQYF. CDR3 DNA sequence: TGTGCCAGCAGCCCACGACAGGGGCAATACGAGCAGTACTTC.

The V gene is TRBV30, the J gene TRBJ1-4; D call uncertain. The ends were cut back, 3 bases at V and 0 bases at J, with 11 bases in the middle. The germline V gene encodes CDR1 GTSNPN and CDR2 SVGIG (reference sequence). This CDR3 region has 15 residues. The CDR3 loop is CAWRTTVATNEKLFF. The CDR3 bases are TGTGCCTGGAGGACCACAGTTGCAACTAATGAAAAACTGTTTTTT.

As DNA, the CDR3 is TGTGCCAGCAGCACCGGGACAGGGATCTTAAATGAGCAGTTCTTC. Protein: CASSTGTGILNEQFF. J is TRBJ2-1 and V is TRBV7-2; TRBD1 aligns across 9 bases. CDR1 is SGHTA, CDR2 FQGNSA, per germline. CDR3 length: 15 residues. With V trimmed by 5 bases and J by 7 bases, 9 bases remained unmatched. Full variable domain (outside the CDR3, taken from reference TRBV7-2 and TRBJ2-1): GAGVSQSPSNKVTEKGKDVELRCDPISGHTALYWYRQSLGQGLEFLIYFQGNSAPDKSGLPSDRFSAERTGGSVSTLTIQRTQQEDSAVYLCASSTGTGILNEQFFGPGTRLTVL.

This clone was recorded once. The CDR3 sequence is CASSLAGVAKNIQYF. The CDR3 DNA follows: TGTGCCAGCAGCTTGGCGGGGGTAGCCAAAAACATTCAGTACTTC. The V call is TRBV7-2, the J call TRBJ2-4, with 7 bases that match TRBD2. The CDR3 is 15 residues long. Trimming at V came to 3 bases and at J to 0 bases, leaving 2 bases not matched to a gene. Germline V gene data show CDR1 as SGHTA and CDR2 as FQGNSA.

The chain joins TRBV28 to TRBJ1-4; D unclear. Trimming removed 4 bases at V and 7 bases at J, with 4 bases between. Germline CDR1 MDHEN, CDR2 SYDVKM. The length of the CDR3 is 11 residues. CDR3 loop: CASSSGEKLFF. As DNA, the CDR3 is TGTGCCAGCAGTTCAGGTGAAAAACTGTTTTTT.

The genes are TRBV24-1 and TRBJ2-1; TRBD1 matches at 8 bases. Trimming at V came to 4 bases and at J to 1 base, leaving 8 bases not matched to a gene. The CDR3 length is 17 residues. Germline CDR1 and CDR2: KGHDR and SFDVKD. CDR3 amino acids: CATSDNQGAASYNEQFF. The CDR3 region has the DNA TGTGCCACCAGTGACAATCAGGGGGCGGCGTCCTACAATGAGCAGTTCTTC.